These 31 T cell receptor beta chains came from one sample sequenced in a study of T cells in Graves' hyperthyroidism and ophthalmopathy. Amplification of TCR beta CDR3 regions was performed using RNA transcripts as template. The HTBI primer set served for first-round RT-PCR of the TCR CDR3. MiXCR, applied by TCRdb to the multiplex PCR reads, yields one record per CDR3 protein. The sample lists about 500,000 distinct CDR3 sequences; over 15% were seen once. Sequencing input: blood. Receptor source: a woman in her late teens or twenties with Graves' hyperthyroidism.

Only a few counts were recorded for this clonotype. This chain links TRBV3-1 with TRBJ1-4; 9 bases are shared with TRBD1. Germline loops: CDR1 LGHDT, CDR2 YNNKEL (reference sequence). The length of the CDR3 is 13 residues. Germline trimming cut 9 bases from V and 5 bases from J; bases unmatched to any gene: 4. The chain's CDR3 is CASKTGGNEKLFF. The CDR3 DNA reads TGTGCCAGTAAGACAGGGGGGAATGAAAAACTGTTTTTT.

This CDR3 reads CASSALAGGREQYF. For the CDR3, the DNA is TGTGCCAGCAGCGCACTAGCGGGGGGAAGGGAGCAGTACTTC. The chain couples TRBV9 to TRBJ2-7; 12 bases align to TRBD2. Germline-derived CDR1 and CDR2 are SGDLS and YYNGEE. The CDR3 consists of 14 residues. The trim removed 3 bases at V and 7 bases at J, leaving 5 bases unmatched.

This clonotype was recorded a few times. The rearrangement joins TRBV7-9 to TRBJ1-3; D not resolved. The CDR3 extends over 14 amino acids. Germline CDR1 is SEHNR and CDR2 is FQNEAQ (reference sequence). The germline V and J ends were trimmed by 1 base and 3 bases, with 7 bases remaining between them. The CDR3 spells CASSLVGVGNTIYF. Written as DNA, the CDR3 is TGTGCCAGCAGCTTAGTTGGGGTTGGAAACACCATATATTTT. Filled out from reference TRBV7-9 and TRBJ1-3, the complete variable domain reads DTGVSQNPRHKITKRGQNVTFRCDPISEHNRLYWYRQTLGQGPEFLTYFQNEAQLEKSRLLSDRFSAERPKGSFSTLEIQRTEQGDSAMYLCASSLVGVGNTIYFGEGSWLTVV.

This clonotype was detected only a few times. This rearrangement joins TRBV7-9 to TRBJ2-7; maybe TRBD2 (5 bases). V shed 5 bases and J shed 4 bases, with 12 bases lying between them. Germline CDR1 and CDR2: SEHNR and FQNEAQ (reference sequence). The CDR3 consists of 13 residues. CDR3 in amino acids: CASSPSKRYEQYF. For the CDR3, the DNA is TGTGCCAGCAGCCCTAGCAAGCGGTACGAGCAGTACTTC.

This clonotype was observed at least ten times. V usage is TRBV6-1 and J usage is TRBJ1-4; TRBD1 matches 8 bases. The CDR3 has 18 amino acids. The germline gives CDR1 MNHNS, CDR2 SASEGT. V lost 5 bases to trimming and J lost 2 bases; unmatched junction nucleotides: 13. This CDR3 reads CASSNQGARISTNEKLFF. In DNA, the CDR3 is TGTGCCAGCAGTAATCAGGGGGCGCGAATCAGCACTAATGAAAAACTGTTTTTT.

The sample holds many counts of this clonotype. The rearrangement uses TRBV24-1 and TRBJ2-5, with 9 bases aligning to TRBD2. Germline V lookup: CDR1 KGHDR, CDR2 SFDVKD. The CDR3 runs to 12 residues. With 9 bases clipped from V and 3 bases from J, the junction kept 1 base outside the gene matches. The CDR3 region has the DNA TGTGCCACCCAGCGGGGGGAAGAGACCCAGTACTTC. This sequence encodes CATQRGEETQYF.

This clonotype came up many times. This sequence joins TRBV20-1 and TRBJ1-1; D remains ambiguous. V dropped 3 bases and J dropped 1 base, with 6 bases sitting between them. The germline CDR1 and CDR2 sequences are DFQATT and SNEGSKA (reference sequence). The CDR3 consists of 12 residues. The CDR3 DNA reads TGCAGTGCTAGTGAGCAGAACACTGAAGCTTTCTTT. Its protein product is CSASEQNTEAFF.

This clonotype has ten or more counts. This rearrangement joins TRBV20-1 to TRBJ2-1; TRBD2 matches 10 bases. Germline CDR1 and CDR2: DFQATT and SNEGSKA (reference sequence). V shed 0 bases, J shed 7 bases, and the junction held 9 bases outside the gene matches. The length of the CDR3 is 16 residues. CDR3 sequence: CSARDRWASGGNEQFF. In nucleotides, the CDR3 is TGCAGTGCTAGAGATCGGTGGGCTAGCGGGGGAAATGAGCAGTTCTTC.

Many counts were recorded for this clonotype. CDR3 region: CASSNRQVMNTEAFF. The CDR3 bases are TGTGCCAGCAGTAACAGACAGGTCATGAACACTGAAGCTTTCTTT. V usage is TRBV27 and J usage is TRBJ1-1; a weak D match, TRBD1 (6 bases). Per the germline V gene, CDR1 is MNHEY and CDR2 is SMNVEV (reference sequence). This CDR3 spans 15 amino acids. V lost 5 bases and J lost 0, with 13 bases in between.

There are many counts of this clonotype. CDR3 protein: CSARAPGPRKANEQFF. The CDR3 bases are TGCAGTGCTAGGGCTCCGGGACCCAGGAAGGCCAATGAGCAGTTCTTC. This chain connects TRBV20-1 to TRBJ2-1; D tentatively fits TRBD1 or TRBD2 (5 bases each). CDR1 is DFQATT, CDR2 SNEGSKA, per germline (reference sequence). Trimming cost V 3 bases and J 6 bases, with 21 bases left between them. The CDR3 has 16 residues.

The chain carries TRBV12-3 or TRBV12-4 and TRBJ1-5, with TRBD1 as a possible D gene (6 bases). There are 14 residues in the CDR3. Trimming stripped 8 bases from V and 4 bases from J, with 15 bases between. CDR3 amino acids: CASLAGGANQPQHF. The CDR3 nucleotides are TGTGCCAGCCTCGCGGGGGGGGCGAATCAGCCCCAGCATTTT.

The chain is built from TRBV12-5 and TRBJ1-1; D gene uncertain. In germline, CDR1 is LGHNT, CDR2 FRNRAP. The CDR3 is 12 residues long. V was pared by 5 bases and J by 5 bases, with 9 bases between. Written as DNA, the CDR3 is TGTGCTAGTGGTGGACGTCTGACTGAAGCTTTCTTT. The encoded protein is CASGGRLTEAFF.

This clonotype was recorded at least ten times. V usage is TRBV20-1 and J usage is TRBJ2-1; 12 nucleotides agree with TRBD2. There are 15 residues in the CDR3. The J segment lost 7 bases and the V segment lost 0 bases, leaving 4 bases of the junction unmatched. Germline CDR1 reads DFQATT; CDR2 reads SNEGSKA (reference sequence). The CDR3 DNA reads as TGCAGTGCTAGAGACCTAACTAGCGGGGGGAATGAGCAGTTCTTC. Translated, it gives CSARDLTSGGNEQFF.

The gene calls are TRBV12-3 or TRBV12-4 and TRBJ2-1; possible D gene TRBD1, 5 bases. The CDR3 is 14 residues long. This chain's CDR3 is CVISQGWLRVEQFF. Here the CDR3 DNA reads TGTGTCATCTCCCAGGGATGGCTACGGGTTGAGCAGTTCTTC.

This clonotype was detected ten times or more. The chain combines TRBV6-1 with TRBJ2-7, with 8 bases lining up with TRBD2. The CDR3 has 14 amino acids. Per the germline V gene, CDR1 is MNHNS and CDR2 is SASEGT. Germline trimming cut 7 bases from V and 1 base from J; bases unmatched to any gene: 6. The CDR3 loop reads CASKSAGESYEQYF. The CDR3 DNA sequence: TGTGCCAGCAAGTCAGCGGGGGAGTCCTACGAGCAGTACTTC.

This clonotype was counted at least ten times. The rearrangement joins TRBV20-1 to TRBJ2-7; a weak D match, TRBD2 (6 bases). There are 15 residues in the CDR3. Trimming cost V 6 bases and J 3 bases, with 21 bases left between them. CDR1 is DFQATT and CDR2 is SNEGSKA in the germline V gene (reference sequence). CDR3 loop: CSAPLIAGRNYEQYF. The CDR3 bases are TGCAGTGCCCCCCTCATCGCGGGAAGGAACTACGAGCAGTACTTC.

V is TRBV7-2 and J is TRBJ1-6; unclear D gene. V was shortened by 2 bases and J by 0 bases, with 5 bases between the two germline ends. Germline-derived CDR1 and CDR2 are SGHTA and FQGNSA. This CDR3 contains 15 residues. Here the CDR3 DNA reads TGTGCCAGCAGCTTATTCGGCTCCTATAATTCACCCCTCCACTTT. It yields the protein CASSLFGSYNSPLHF.

The V and J genes are TRBV2 and TRBJ2-1, with 7 nucleotides matching TRBD2. Germline V gives CDR1 SNHLY, CDR2 FYNNEI. Unmatched junction bases numbered 11, after V lost 7 bases and J lost 8 bases. The CDR3 is 14 amino acids. CDR3 in DNA: TGTGCCAGCAATACCGGGACTGGGAGGGATGAGCAGTTCTTC. This encodes CASNTGTGRDEQFF.

This clonotype came up many times. The chain combines TRBV7-2 with TRBJ2-7, with 8 bases that match TRBD2. V shed 1 base, J shed 3 bases, and the junction held 2 bases outside the gene matches. In germline, CDR1 is SGHTA, CDR2 FQGNSA. The CDR3 spans 14 residues. The CDR3 reads CASSLEAGDYEQYF. For the CDR3, the DNA is TGTGCCAGCAGCTTAGAAGCGGGAGACTACGAGCAGTACTTC.

This clonotype was recorded at least ten times. V is TRBV20-1 and J is TRBJ1-2; 7 bases map to TRBD1. J lost 4 bases, V lost 3 bases, and 11 bases had no gene match. The CDR3 sequence is 15 residues long. Germline-derived CDR1 and CDR2 are DFQATT and SNEGSKA (reference sequence). In DNA form, the CDR3 reads TGCAGTGCTAGTGACTATCCGGGACAGACCTATGGCTACACCTTC. This encodes CSASDYPGQTYGYTF.

The V and J genes are TRBV18 and TRBJ2-1, with 14 bases fitting TRBD2. CDR3 length: 17 residues. V shed 3 bases and J 8 bases; nucleotides not matched to a gene: 9. Per germline, CDR1 KGHSH and CDR2 LQKENI. Here the CDR3 DNA reads TGTGCCAGCTCACCGACTAGCGGGGGGGCCATCGGCGATGAGCAGTTCTTC. Its protein is CASSPTSGGAIGDEQFF.

This clonotype was counted ten times or more. The gene calls are TRBV4-3 and TRBJ1-2; 7 positions match TRBD1. The germline V gene has CDR1 LGHNA and CDR2 YSLEER. The CDR3 extends over 13 amino acids. V trimming: 1 base; J trimming: 5 bases; junction bases outside the gene matches: 1. The DNA of the CDR3 is TGCGCCAGCAGCCAAGCACAGGGGTATGGCTACACCTTC. Amino acid sequence: CASSQAQGYGYTF.

This clonotype showed up just a few times. The V and J genes are TRBV20-1 and TRBJ2-7; no definite D call. Germline CDR1 is DFQATT and CDR2 is SNEGSKA (reference sequence). This CDR3 comprises 12 residues. V was pared by 4 bases and J by 6 bases, with 13 bases between. The CDR3 DNA follows: TGCAGTGCTACACCCACCTCTTCCGAGCAGTACTTC. This sequence encodes CSATPTSSEQYF.

The chain joins TRBV12-3 or TRBV12-4 to TRBJ2-2, with 7 bases fitting TRBD1. The CDR3 runs 12 residues. The V and J ends lost 10 bases and 4 bases, in that order; junction bases with no gene match: 3. CDR3 in amino acids: CANTGVTGELFF. The CDR3, as DNA: TGTGCCAACACAGGGGTCACCGGGGAGCTGTTTTTT.

In its sample, this clonotype was seen a few times. The rearrangement uses TRBV12-3 or TRBV12-4 and TRBJ2-7; 8 nucleotides line up with TRBD2. The V segment lost 3 bases and the J segment 2 bases; nucleotides outside the gene matches: 12. The CDR3 totals 17 residues. The CDR3 loop is CASSLFGGRNVAYEQYF. The DNA for the CDR3 is TGTGCCAGCAGTTTGTTTGGCGGGAGGAATGTCGCCTACGAGCAGTACTTC.

The chain employs TRBV28 and TRBJ2-3; a possible D gene is TRBD2 (6 bases). V was shortened by 7 bases and J by 0 bases, with 11 bases between the two germline ends. Germline V lookup: CDR1 MDHEN, CDR2 SYDVKM. This CDR3 region has 14 residues. CDR3 nucleotide sequence: TGTGCCAGCAACCTAAGCGGGAGCACAGATACGCAGTATTTT. This encodes CASNLSGSTDTQYF.

This clonotype was found many times. The chain combines TRBV7-2 with TRBJ2-3; 12 positions match TRBD2. Germline CDR1 reads SGHTA; CDR2 reads FQGNSA. The CDR3 has 14 amino acids. J was trimmed by 1 base and V by 11 bases; bases with no gene match: 4. CDR3 residues: CAEGLAGRTDTQYF. CDR3 in DNA: TGTGCCGAGGGACTAGCGGGCCGCACAGATACGCAGTATTTT.

This clonotype was seen ten or more times. The chain is built from TRBV11-1 and TRBJ2-7; 12 bases map to TRBD2. The ends lost 0 bases at V and 2 bases at J; junction bases unmatched: 2. CDR1 and CDR2 from the germline V gene are SGHAT and FQDESV (reference sequence). The CDR3 runs to 16 residues. The CDR3 DNA reads as TGTGCCAGCAGCTTAGCCACTAGCGGGGGGACCTACGAGCAGTACTTC. Translating it yields CASSLATSGGTYEQYF.

The rearrangement joins TRBV6-1 to TRBJ1-2; the D is unclear. Germline assignment: CDR1 MNHNS and CDR2 SASEGT. This CDR3 comprises 14 residues. Trimming stripped 6 bases from V and 1 base from J, with 12 bases between. As DNA, the CDR3 is TGTGCCAGCAGGAAACTCGGGGATAACTATGGCTACACCTTC. Its translation is CASRKLGDNYGYTF.

This clonotype was seen a handful of times. The chain links TRBV7-9 to TRBJ2-7; 14 bases fit TRBD2. The CDR3 spans 20 residues. Germline V lookup: CDR1 SEHNR, CDR2 FQNEAQ (reference sequence). V was clipped by 5 bases and J by 0 bases; unmatched bases: 15. The CDR3 spells CASSPPRTSGGLSSSYEQYF. As DNA, the CDR3 is TGTGCCAGCAGCCCGCCCAGGACTAGCGGGGGGCTCTCAAGCTCCTACGAGCAGTACTTC.

This clonotype occurred many times. This chain links TRBV12-3 or TRBV12-4 with TRBJ2-6; 12 nucleotides line up with TRBD1. This CDR3 contains 17 residues. The J segment lost 3 bases and the V segment lost 4 bases, leaving 4 bases of the junction unmatched. CDR3: CASSWGQGAYGANVLTF. CDR3 DNA: TGTGCCAGCAGTTGGGGACAGGGGGCGTATGGGGCCAACGTCCTGACTTTC.